This T cell receptor (beta chain) was sequenced in a study of graft-versus-host responses after intestinal transplantation. Here immunoSEQ multiplex PCR was the method, and the copy in TCRdb shows in-frame clones only, minus some. The table shows around 69,000 clones, with around 90% occurring only once. Trimming removed 8 bases from V and 5 bases from J, with 9 bases in between. Germline-derived CDR1 and CDR2 are MNHEY and SVGAGI. This CDR3 spans 11 amino acids. Remarks on this clone: Antigen unknown.

Overall study findings and caveats: GvH clones were found in recipient marrow; some appeared first in ileum or blood. Peak GvH clone levels in circulation were associated with early post-transplant HvG declines.

The specimen was unstimulated CD8+ T cells sorted from spleen or lymph node cells, collected before transplant. The clonotype comes from a human donor who was the organ donor for an intestinal transplant. The chain couples TRBV6-5 to TRBJ1-1; D is perhaps TRBD1 (5 bases). CDR3 in DNA: TGTGCCAGCGGGGGGAATACTGAAGCTTTCTTT. As protein: CASGGNTEAFF.